This T cell receptor (beta chain) was retrieved from a study of CXCR3-negative and CXCR3-positive naive CD8 T cells. The study's findings and limits: More hydrophobic TRB CDR3s occurred in CXCR3-positive than in CXCR3-negative naive cells. Similar TRBV-TRBJ gene usage was seen in naive CXCR3-negative and CXCR3-positive cells, but not in memory cells.

Sorting yielded triplicates of 300,000 cells for each CD8+ T cell subset. Naive CD8+ T cells had a CD45RO-CCR7+CD27+CD95- phenotype. The TRB libraries of cDNA were built by UMI-labeled 5' RACE. One entry per CDR3 protein, without DNA, is what TCRdb gives after re-calling the 5' RACE reads. The sample holds 150,000 to 170,000 distinct CDR3 sequences. This CDR3 has 15 residues. CDR1 is SGHVS, CDR2 FQNEAQ, per germline. As for this clonotype: Its antigen is currently unknown.

This TCR was recovered from a human donor in good health. Some clones in this sample may be carry-over from other donors' samples. V is TRBV7-8 and J is TRBJ2-7; TCRdb picks TRBD1, but there is no DNA to check that call. Material: naive CXCR3+ CD8+ T cells from blood. Subset described: CD45RO-CCR7+CD27+CD95- naive CD8+ T cells expressing CXCR3 (TNR3+). CDR3: CASSFSGTGTYEQYF. Using reference TRBV7-8 and TRBJ2-7 for the parts outside the CDR3, the full variable domain is GAGVSQSPRYKVAKRGQDVALRCDPISGHVSLFWYQQALGQGPEFLTYFQNEAQLDKSGLPSDRFFAERPEGSVSTLKIQRTQQEDSAVYLCASSFSGTGTYEQYFGPGTRLTVT.